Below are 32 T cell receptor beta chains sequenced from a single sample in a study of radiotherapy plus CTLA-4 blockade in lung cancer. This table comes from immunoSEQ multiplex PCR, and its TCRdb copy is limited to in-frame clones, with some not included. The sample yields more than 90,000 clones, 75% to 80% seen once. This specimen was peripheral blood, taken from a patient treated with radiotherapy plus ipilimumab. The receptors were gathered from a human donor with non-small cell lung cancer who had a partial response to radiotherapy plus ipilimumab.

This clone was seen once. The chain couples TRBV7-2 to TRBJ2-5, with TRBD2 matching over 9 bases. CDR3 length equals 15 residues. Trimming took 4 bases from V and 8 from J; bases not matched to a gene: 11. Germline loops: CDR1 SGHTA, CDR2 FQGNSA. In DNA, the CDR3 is TGTGCCAGCAGCTCGACTAGCGGCCCCCTAGGTACCCAGTACTTC. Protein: CASSSTSGPLGTQYF.

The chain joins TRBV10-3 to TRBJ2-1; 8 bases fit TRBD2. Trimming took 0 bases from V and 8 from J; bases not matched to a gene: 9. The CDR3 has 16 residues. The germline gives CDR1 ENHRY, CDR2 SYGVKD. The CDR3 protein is CAISESVKRERDEQFF. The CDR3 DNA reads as TGTGCCATCAGTGAGTCTGTAAAGCGGGAGAGAGATGAGCAGTTCTTC.

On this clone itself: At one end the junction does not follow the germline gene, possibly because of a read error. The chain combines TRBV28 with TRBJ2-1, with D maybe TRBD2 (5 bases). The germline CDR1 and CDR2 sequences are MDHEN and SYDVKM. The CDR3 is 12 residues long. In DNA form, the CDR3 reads TGTGCCAGCAGTGGATACTCAGGCTGGAGGATCTTC. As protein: CASSGYSGWRIF. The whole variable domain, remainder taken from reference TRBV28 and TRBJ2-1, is DVKVTQSSRYLVKRTGEKVFLECVQDMDHENMFWYRQDPGLGLRLIYFSYDVKMKEKGDIPEGYSVSREKKERFSLILESASTNQTSMYLCASSGYSGWRIFGPGTRLTVL.

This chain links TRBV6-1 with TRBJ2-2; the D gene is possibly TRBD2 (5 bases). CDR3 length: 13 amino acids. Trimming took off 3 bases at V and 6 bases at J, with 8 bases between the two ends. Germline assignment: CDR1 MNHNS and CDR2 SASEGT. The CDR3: CASSDGSSGELFF. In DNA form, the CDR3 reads TGTGCCAGCAGTGATGGGAGTTCCGGGGAGCTGTTTTTT.

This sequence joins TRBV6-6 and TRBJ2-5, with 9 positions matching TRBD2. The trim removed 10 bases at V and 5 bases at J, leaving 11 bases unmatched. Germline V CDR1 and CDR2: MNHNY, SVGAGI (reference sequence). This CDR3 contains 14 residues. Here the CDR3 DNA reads TGTGCCACCCAGGCGGGAGGGCCTCGGGAGACCCAGTACTTC. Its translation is CATQAGGPRETQYF.

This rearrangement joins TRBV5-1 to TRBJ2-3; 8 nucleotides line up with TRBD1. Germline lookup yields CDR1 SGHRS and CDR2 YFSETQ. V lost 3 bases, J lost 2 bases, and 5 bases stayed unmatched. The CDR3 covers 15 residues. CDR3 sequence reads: CASSSGTGLTDTQYF. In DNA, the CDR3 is TGCGCCAGCAGCTCCGGGACAGGCCTCACAGATACGCAGTATTTT.

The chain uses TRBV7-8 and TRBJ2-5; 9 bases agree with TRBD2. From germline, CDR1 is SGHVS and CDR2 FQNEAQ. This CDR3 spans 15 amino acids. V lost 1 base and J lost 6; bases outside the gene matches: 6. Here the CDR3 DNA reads TGTGCCAGCAGCTTAGGGTGGCTAGCGGGGCAGACCCAGTACTTC. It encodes CASSLGWLAGQTQYF.

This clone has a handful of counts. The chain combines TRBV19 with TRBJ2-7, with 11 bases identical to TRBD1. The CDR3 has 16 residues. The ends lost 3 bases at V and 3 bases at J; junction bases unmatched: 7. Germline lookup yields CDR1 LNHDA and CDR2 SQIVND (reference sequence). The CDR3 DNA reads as TGTGCCAGTAGTATTAGGACAGGGGGCGATGACTACGAGCAGTACTTC. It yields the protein CASSIRTGGDDYEQYF.

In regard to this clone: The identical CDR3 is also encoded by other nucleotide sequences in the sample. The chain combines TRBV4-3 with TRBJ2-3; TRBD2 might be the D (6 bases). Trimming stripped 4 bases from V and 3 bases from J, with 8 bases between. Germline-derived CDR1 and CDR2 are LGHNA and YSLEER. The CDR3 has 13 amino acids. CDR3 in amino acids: CASSPSGTDTQYF. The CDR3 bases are TGCGCCAGCAGCCCCAGCGGGACAGATACGCAGTATTTT.

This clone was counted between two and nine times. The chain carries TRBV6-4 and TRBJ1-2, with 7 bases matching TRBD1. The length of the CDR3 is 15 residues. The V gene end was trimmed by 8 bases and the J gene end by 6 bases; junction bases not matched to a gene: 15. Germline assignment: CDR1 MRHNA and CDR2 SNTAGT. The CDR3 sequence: CASRESRDRVNGYTF. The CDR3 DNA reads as TGTGCCAGCCGCGAGTCCCGGGACAGAGTAAATGGCTACACCTTC.

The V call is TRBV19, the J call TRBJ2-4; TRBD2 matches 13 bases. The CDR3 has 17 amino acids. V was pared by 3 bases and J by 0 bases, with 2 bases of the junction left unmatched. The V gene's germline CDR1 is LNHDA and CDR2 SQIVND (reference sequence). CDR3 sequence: CASSMGTSGVAKNIQYF. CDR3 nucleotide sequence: TGTGCCAGTAGTATGGGGACTAGCGGGGTAGCCAAAAACATTCAGTACTTC.

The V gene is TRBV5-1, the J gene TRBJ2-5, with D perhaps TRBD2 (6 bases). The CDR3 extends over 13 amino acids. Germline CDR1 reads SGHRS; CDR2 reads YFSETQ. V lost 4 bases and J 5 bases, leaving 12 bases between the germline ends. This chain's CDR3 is CASSLPGGETQYF. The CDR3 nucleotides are TGCGCCAGCAGCCTCCCTGGAGGGGAGACCCAGTACTTC.

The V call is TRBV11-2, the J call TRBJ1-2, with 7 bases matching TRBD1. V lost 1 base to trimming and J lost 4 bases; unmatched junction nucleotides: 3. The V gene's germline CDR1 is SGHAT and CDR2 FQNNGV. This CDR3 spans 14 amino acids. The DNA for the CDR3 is TGTGCCAGCAGCTTAGCGCACAGGGGCTATGGCTACACCTTC. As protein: CASSLAHRGYGYTF.

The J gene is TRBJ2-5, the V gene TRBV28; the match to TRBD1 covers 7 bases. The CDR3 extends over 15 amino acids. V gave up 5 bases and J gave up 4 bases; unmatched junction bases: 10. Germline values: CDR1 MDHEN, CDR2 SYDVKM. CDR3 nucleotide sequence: TGTGCCAGCAGTCAGACAGGGAGTTCAGGAGAGACCCAGTACTTC. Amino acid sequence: CASSQTGSSGETQYF.

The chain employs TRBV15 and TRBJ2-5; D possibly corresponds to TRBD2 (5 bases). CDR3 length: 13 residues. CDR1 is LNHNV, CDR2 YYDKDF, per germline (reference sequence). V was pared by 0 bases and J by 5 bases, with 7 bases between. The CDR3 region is CATSRDSAETQYF. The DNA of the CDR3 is TGTGCCACCAGCAGAGATAGCGCCGAGACCCAGTACTTC.

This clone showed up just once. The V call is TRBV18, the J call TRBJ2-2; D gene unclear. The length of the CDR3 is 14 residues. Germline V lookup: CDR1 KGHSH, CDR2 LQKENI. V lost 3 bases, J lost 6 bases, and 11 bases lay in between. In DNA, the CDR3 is TGTGCCAGCTCACCGATGGTAGAGGCCGGGGAGCTGTTTTTT. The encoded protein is CASSPMVEAGELFF.

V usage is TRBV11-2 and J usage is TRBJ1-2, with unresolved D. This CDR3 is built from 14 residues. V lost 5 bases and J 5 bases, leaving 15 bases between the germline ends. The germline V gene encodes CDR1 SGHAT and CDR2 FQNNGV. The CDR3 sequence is CASSPAPSFYGYTF. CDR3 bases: TGTGCCAGCAGCCCCGCCCCCAGTTTTTATGGCTACACCTTC.

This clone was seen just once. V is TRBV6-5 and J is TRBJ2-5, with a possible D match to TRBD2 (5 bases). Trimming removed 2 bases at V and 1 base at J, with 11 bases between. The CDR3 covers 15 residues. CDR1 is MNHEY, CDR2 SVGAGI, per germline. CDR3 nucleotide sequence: TGTGCCAGCAGTTACCGGGGAGACATCCAAGAGACCCAGTACTTC. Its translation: CASSYRGDIQETQYF.

CDR3 nucleotide sequence: TGTGCCAGCAGTCGACGTGGGCCGGCAGCTGAGCATTTT. It yields the protein CASSRRGPAAEHF. The chain carries TRBV27 and TRBJ1-5; D unclear. V lost 5 bases and J lost 14, with 19 bases in between. Germline V gene sequence: CDR1 MNHEY, CDR2 SMNVEV (reference sequence). CDR3 length equals 13 residues.

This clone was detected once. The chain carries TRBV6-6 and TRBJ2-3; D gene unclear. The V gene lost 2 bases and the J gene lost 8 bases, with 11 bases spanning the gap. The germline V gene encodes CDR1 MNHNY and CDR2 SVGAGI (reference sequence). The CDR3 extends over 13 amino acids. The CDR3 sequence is CASSYGPEGTQYF. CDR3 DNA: TGTGCCAGCAGTTACGGGCCAGAAGGTACGCAGTATTTT.

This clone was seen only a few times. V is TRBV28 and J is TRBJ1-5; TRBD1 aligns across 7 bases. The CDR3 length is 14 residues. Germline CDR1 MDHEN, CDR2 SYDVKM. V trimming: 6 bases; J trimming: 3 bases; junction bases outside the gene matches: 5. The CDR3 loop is CASRPDRVNQPQHF. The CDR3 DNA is TGTGCCAGCAGGCCCGACAGGGTCAATCAGCCCCAGCATTTT.

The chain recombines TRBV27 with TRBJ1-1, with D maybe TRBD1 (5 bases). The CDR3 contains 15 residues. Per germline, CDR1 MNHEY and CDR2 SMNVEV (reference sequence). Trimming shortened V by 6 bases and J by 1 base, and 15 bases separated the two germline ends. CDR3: CASSLQGPPNTEAFF. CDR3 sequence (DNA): TGTGCCAGCAGCCTGCAGGGTCCCCCGAACACTGAAGCTTTCTTT.

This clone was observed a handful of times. This chain's CDR3 is CASSAANYGYTF. As DNA, the CDR3 is TGTGCCAGCAGCGCTGCTAACTATGGCTACACCTTC. The chain carries TRBV9 and TRBJ1-2; D is unresolved. This CDR3 is built from 12 residues. Looked up from germline, CDR1 is SGDLS and CDR2 is YYNGEE. Trimming took off 3 bases at V and 0 bases at J, with 3 bases between the two ends.

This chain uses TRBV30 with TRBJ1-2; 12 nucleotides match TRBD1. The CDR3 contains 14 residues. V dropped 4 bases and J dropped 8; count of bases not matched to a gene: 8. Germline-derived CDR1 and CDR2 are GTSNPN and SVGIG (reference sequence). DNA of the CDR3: TGTGCCTGGACCACCGGGACAGGGGGCGTAGGCTACACCTTC. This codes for CAWTTGTGGVGYTF.

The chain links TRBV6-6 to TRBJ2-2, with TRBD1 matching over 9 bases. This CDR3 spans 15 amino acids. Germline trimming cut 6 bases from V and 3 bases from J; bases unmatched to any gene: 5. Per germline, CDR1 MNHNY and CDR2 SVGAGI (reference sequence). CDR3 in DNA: TGTGCCAGCAGACCCCGGACAGGGGACACCGGGGAGCTGTTTTTT. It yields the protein CASRPRTGDTGELFF.

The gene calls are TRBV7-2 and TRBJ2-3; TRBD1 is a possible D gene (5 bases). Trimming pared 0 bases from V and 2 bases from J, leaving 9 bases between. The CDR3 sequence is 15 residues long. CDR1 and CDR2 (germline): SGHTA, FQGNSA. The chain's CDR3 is CASSLAPGLTDTQYF. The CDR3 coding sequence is TGTGCCAGCAGCTTAGCTCCAGGGCTCACAGATACGCAGTATTTT.

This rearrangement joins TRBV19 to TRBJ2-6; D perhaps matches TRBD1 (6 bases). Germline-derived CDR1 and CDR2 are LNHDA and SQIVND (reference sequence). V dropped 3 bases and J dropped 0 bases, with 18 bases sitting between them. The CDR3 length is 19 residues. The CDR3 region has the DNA TGTGCCAGTAGTATTAATAACAGGGCCCTCCTCTCTGGGGCCAACGTCCTGACTTTC. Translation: CASSINNRALLSGANVLTF.

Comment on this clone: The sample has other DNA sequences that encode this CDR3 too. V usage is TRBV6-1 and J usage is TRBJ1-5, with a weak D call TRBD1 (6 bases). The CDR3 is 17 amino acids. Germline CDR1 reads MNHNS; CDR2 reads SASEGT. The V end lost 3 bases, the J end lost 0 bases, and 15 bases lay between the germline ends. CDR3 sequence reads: CASSDLDSFNSNQPQHF. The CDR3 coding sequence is TGTGCCAGCAGTGACCTGGACAGCTTTAATAGCAATCAGCCCCAGCATTTT.

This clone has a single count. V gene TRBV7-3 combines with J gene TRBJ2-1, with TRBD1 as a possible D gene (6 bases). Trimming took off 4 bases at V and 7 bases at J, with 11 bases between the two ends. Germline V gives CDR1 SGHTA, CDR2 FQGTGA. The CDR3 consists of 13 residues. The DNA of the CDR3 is TGTGCCAGCAGCTCATCAGGGGCGAATGAGCAGTTCTTC. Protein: CASSSSGANEQFF.

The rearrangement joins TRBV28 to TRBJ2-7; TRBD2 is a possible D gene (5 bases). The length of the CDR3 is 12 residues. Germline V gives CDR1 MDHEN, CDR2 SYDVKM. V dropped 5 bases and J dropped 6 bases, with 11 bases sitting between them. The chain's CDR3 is CASSPTGFEQYV. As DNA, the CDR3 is TGTGCCAGCAGTCCCACGGGGTTCGAGCAGTACGTC.

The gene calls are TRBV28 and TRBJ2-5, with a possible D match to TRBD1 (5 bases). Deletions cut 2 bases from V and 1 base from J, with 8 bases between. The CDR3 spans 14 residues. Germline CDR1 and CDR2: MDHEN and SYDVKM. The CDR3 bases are TGTGCCAGCAGTTTAACCAGGGCCCAAGAGACCCAGTACTTC. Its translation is CASSLTRAQETQYF.

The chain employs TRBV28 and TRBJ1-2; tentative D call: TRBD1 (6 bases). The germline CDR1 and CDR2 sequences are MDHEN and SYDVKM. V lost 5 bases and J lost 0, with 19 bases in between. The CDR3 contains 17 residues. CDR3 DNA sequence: TGTGCCAGCAGTGTCTTGAGAATCAGGACAGCTAACTATGGCTACACCTTC. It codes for CASSVLRIRTANYGYTF.